The TCR beta chain under discussion was sequenced for a study of shared clonotypes between healthy human individuals (dated by TCRdb to about 2020). With respect to the entire study: A few men and two women, aged 18 to 49 years, made up the cohort. For each donor, three plates each were used for CD4 naive and CD4 memory, two plates were used for CD8 naive, and one plate was used for CD8 memory. To estimate repertoire size and how much clonotypes are shared between individuals, the study performed deep sequencing of blood TCR repertoires from a handful of healthy adults. To increase sequencing depth and limit assay-specific biases, TCR repertoire library preparation and sequencing were carried out by different laboratories using diverse techniques. Each donor's leukapheresis produced roughly between about 0.9 and 9.5 billion PBMCs. Paper-wide results and their limitations: The small number of donors limited the genetic and exposure-history diversity represented. About 5% of naive CD4, 3.5% of naive CD8, roughly 2.5% of memory CD4, and 0.4% of memory CD8 clonotypes were shared across a few donors. Pairwise subsampling led to the expectation that sequencing depth would affect the degree of clonotype sharing among donors. Compared with non-shared clonotypes, the clonotypes found in all four sorted-subset donors had higher generation probabilities. Estimated clonotype richness was generally larger for naive than for memory subsets. Sampling was restricted to blood, and TCR repertoires in tissues likely differ from the TCR repertoires found in blood. Incomplete sequencing was indicated by rarefaction of sorted-subset datasets, despite the large sequencing depth.

TCR CDR3 regions were amplified from genomic DNA by multiplex PCR using the deep immunoSEQ assay. Extracted genomic DNA from each cell subset was distributed evenly across all wells of several immunoSEQ 96-well plates, and each plate was treated as a replicate. For sorted subsets, around 200 ng genomic DNA, equal to 30,000 or so T cell genomes, was loaded into each replicate PCR. The purified libraries were quantified using a Qubit 3.0 fluorometer, sized with a Bioanalyzer 2100, and then quantified again using the KAPA Library Quantification kit. Each immunoSEQ 96-well plate was sequenced on its own single-read 150-cycle Illumina NextSeq 550 flow cell. Under the source paper's analysis protocol: Because only junctional sequences without quality scores were contained in the immunoSEQ output, filtering matching that applied to full-length reads could not be performed. Sequences were annotated with PyIR, a Python wrapper for IgBLAST v1.9, and V/J genes and CDR3 were assigned using IMGT germline references. Reads with weak V/J assignments (E-value above 1e-6), missing CDR3, stop codons, out-of-frame junctions, or ambiguous translated residues were removed. A V3J clonotype was defined by an identical inferred V gene, J gene, and CDR3 amino acid sequence. To compute the percentage overlap between repertoires, the number of shared unique clonotypes was divided by the size of the smaller repertoire. Repertoire richness was assessed with RTK rarefaction, the Chao1 estimator, and Recon v2.1 estimates of unobserved clonotypes. Generation probabilities for all TCRbeta clonotypes obtained by the gDNA method from a handful of donors were computed using OLGA. The table was pulled from immuneACCESS by TCRdb, which kept in-frame rearrangements only. Such tables lose some clones; where checked, under half of the loss comes from unresolved V genes, and the rest has no known cause. D and trimming were read from the DNA, whereas the V and J calls and clone size are those reported in that table. For this sample the table gives more than 850,000 clones, of which about four fifths were detected only once. Of the sample, about 0.52% is held by the ten largest clones.

A word on this clone: This clone's antigen is unknown. No base quality information exists; no much larger clone differs at one position.

The donors were healthy, HIV-negative adults who had no recently reported acute infections or vaccinations. Only Caucasian adults living in Nashville, Tennessee, USA were represented among the donors. CD4+ T cells were enriched by magnetic negative selection, after which naive cells were positively selected on CD45RA and the negative fraction was taken as the memory subset. Blood was collected by leukapheresis, and PBMCs were isolated by Ficoll-Histopaque density gradient centrifugation and then cryopreserved in liquid nitrogen vapor phase. Analytical flow cytometry was used to check the purity and quantity of every magnetically sorted T cell population. Each sorted fraction had its genomic DNA isolated and then quantified by UV absorbance on a Nanodrop 2000c. At the junction V is shortened by 4 bases and J by 8 bases, with 13 bases in between. The CDR3 contains 13 residues, cysteine and phenylalanine counted. Only the CDR3 DNA is retained, 39 bases long and in frame from the first base. CDR1 is given as SGDLS and CDR2 as YYNGEE, both from the germline V gene.

The sample was memory CD4+ T cells from PBMCs. This specimen's cell subset or site label, interpreted: CD45RA-negative fraction. The clonotype originates from a man aged 18-30 years in good health. Some clones in this sample may be carry-over from other donors' samples. The sequence joins TRBV9 to TRBJ2-1; the D gene is possibly TRBD2, with 6 bases matching. The CDR3 amino acid sequence is: CASSSRDSHEQFF. The nucleotide sequence is TGTGCCAGCAGCTCTAGGGACTCCCATGAGCAGTTCTTC.